The rows below give T cell receptor beta chains drawn from one sample of a study of cytomegalovirus exposure and HLA in healthy donors. The method was immunoSEQ multiplex PCR; TCRdb's version includes in-frame clones alone and lacks a portion of them. The sample includes hundreds of thousands of clones, 70% to 90% of them seen just once. The specimen was PBMCs. These receptors were collected from a woman aged 18-29 years in good health and CMV-seronegative. The CDR3 runs from the conserved cysteine through the conserved F or W. The D gene is left open where the match is weak. Where a row states a size, it is once, few, many or the class of an expanded clone; other rows omit it.

>.|TRBJ1-3|.|TRBV2
TGTGCCAGCAGTACCCGGACGCCCCGGAGCGGTGGAAACACCATATATTTT
CASSTRTPRSGGNTIYF
>.|TRBJ1-2|TRBD1|TRBV29-1
TGCAGCGTCCGGGGGACAGGGGACGGCTACACCTTC
CSVRGTGDGYTF
>.|TRBJ2-3|.|TRBV30
TGTGCCTGGACCCGTGCAGATACGCAGTATTTT
CAWTRADTQYF
>.|TRBJ1-2|TRBD1|TRBV28
TGTGCCAGCAGTTCACCCAGGGGGAATGGCTATGGCTACACCTTC
CASSSPRGNGYGYTF
>once|TRBJ1-5|.|TRBV27
TGTGCCAGCGGGTTCGGGCAGGGGCGGTATAGCAATCAGCCCCAGCATTTT
CASGFGQGRYSNQPQHF
>.|TRBJ1-3|.|TRBV5-1
TGCGCCAGCAGCTCCCCAGGGGTTGGAAACACCATATATTTT
CASSSPGVGNTIYF
>.|TRBJ2-1|.|TRBV9
TGTGCCAGCAGCTCAGGGGATACCTACAATGAGCAGTTCTTC
CASSSGDTYNEQFF
>.|TRBJ2-1|TRBD1|TRBV5-4
TGTGCCAGCAGCCCGGCGGGGACAGGGAATGAGCAGTTCTTC
CASSPAGTGNEQFF
>.|TRBJ2-7|.|TRBV19
TGTGCCAGTACCCGGACAGAAAGTTCCTACGAGCAGTACTTC
CASTRTESSYEQYF
>.|TRBJ1-1|TRBD1|TRBV6-1
TGTGCCGGTCTTCCGGCTCAGGGGGGCCCCACTGAAGCTTTCTTT
CAGLPAQGGPTEAFF
>.|TRBJ1-5|.|TRBV19
TGTGCCAGTAGTCAAAGGGAGGCGGCTTCCAATCAGCCCCAGCATTTT
CASSQREAASNQPQHF
>.|TRBJ1-1|TRBD1|TRBV19
TGTGCCATCTGGGGACAGGGGGCTGAAGCTTTCTTT
CAIWGQGAEAFF
>.|TRBJ2-3|.|TRBV30
TGTGCCTGGAGTGTGCGCCCGAGCTATTGGCAGTATTTT
CAWSVRPSYWQYF
>.|TRBJ1-2|TRBD1|TRBV28
TGTGCCCTACAGGGACAGAGGAATGGCTACACCTTC
CALQGQRNGYTF
>.|TRBJ2-3|TRBD1|TRBV2
TGTGCCAGCAGCGCCCGACAGGGGGGTTTAGATACGCAGTATTTT
CASSARQGGLDTQYF
>.|TRBJ1-5|.|TRBV6-1
TGTGCCAGCAGTGTAGGACAAAATCAGCCCCAGCATTTT
CASSVGQNQPQHF
>.|TRBJ1-5|.|TRBV6-4
TGTGCCAGCAGTGATCCCCGGCCCCAGCATTTT
CASSDPRPQHF
>.|TRBJ2-2|TRBD2|TRBV6-4
TGTGCCAGCAAGGGAGGGGTCATCGGGGAGCTGTTTTTT
CASKGGVIGELFF
>once|TRBJ2-3|TRBD2|TRBV4-2
TGTGCCAGCAGCCATACTAGCGGGGGGGCCCTGGATACGCAGTATTTT
CASSHTSGGALDTQYF
>.|TRBJ1-1|TRBD1|TRBV28
TGTGCCAGCAGTCCAGCGGACAGGGTGAACACTGAAGCTTTCTTT
CASSPADRVNTEAFF
>once|TRBJ1-6|.|TRBV4-1
TGCGCCAGCAGCCAAGATCACTCCTATAATTCACCCCTCCACTTT
CASSQDHSYNSPLHF
>.|TRBJ2-7|TRBD2|TRBV11-2
TGTGCCAGCAGCTCCGGGACTAGCGGGGGGGCCTACGAGCAGTACTTC
CASSSGTSGGAYEQYF
>.|TRBJ1-2|.|TRBV27
TGTGCCAGCAGTTTTAGCGGGAATCAGTACTATGGCTACACCTTC
CASSFSGNQYYGYTF
>.|TRBJ2-5|TRBD2|TRBV6-1
TGTGCCAGCACCCAGGGACTAGCGGGAACGGAGACCCAGTACTTC
CASTQGLAGTETQYF
>.|TRBJ2-1|TRBD2|TRBV9
TGTGCCAGCAGCGAGGAGGGTAAACCGGGACTAGCGGGAGGGCCGAAGCGGAATGAGCAGTTCTTC
CASSEEGKPGLAGGPKRNEQFF
>.|TRBJ2-5|TRBD1|TRBV6-5
TGTGCCAGCAGTTCCCTTCCGGACAGGGGCCAAGAGACCCAGTACTTC
CASSSLPDRGQETQYF
>.|TRBJ1-3|TRBD1|TRBV7-9
TGTGCCAGCAGCCTGGGACAGATCGGAAACACCATATATTTT
CASSLGQIGNTIYF
>.|TRBJ2-5|TRBD2|TRBV28
TGTGCCAGCAGTTTAGCAGGGGCGGGGGGAGAGACCCAGTACTTC
CASSLAGAGGETQYF
>.|TRBJ1-3|.|TRBV16
TGTGCCAGCAGCCAGGGCAGGGCGAGCTCTGGAAACACCATATATTTT
CASSQGRASSGNTIYF
>.|TRBJ2-7|.|TRBV21-1
TGTGCCAGCAGCAACCGCTGGGACAGGCAGAAGAACGAGCAGTACTTC
CASSNRWDRQKNEQYF
>.|TRBJ1-1|.|TRBV7-9
TGTGCCAGCAGCCCAAGACAGAACACTGAAGCTTTCTTT
CASSPRQNTEAFF
>few|TRBJ2-5|TRBD2|TRBV9
TGTGCCAGCGGAGAGCCTCGACTAAGCGGGAGCCCGGAGACCCAGTACTTC
CASGEPRLSGSPETQYF
>.|TRBJ2-2|TRBD1|TRBV4-2
TGTGCCAGCAATCCTGGGACAGGAATGAACACCGGGGAGCTGTTTTTT
CASNPGTGMNTGELFF
>.|TRBJ2-3|TRBD2|TRBV4-1
TGCGCCAGCAGCCTCCGACTAGCGGGGCGTCTAGATACGCAGTATTTT
CASSLRLAGRLDTQYF
>.|TRBJ2-7|.|TRBV27
TGTGCCAGCAGCCCCGGCAGGTCCTCCTACGAGCAGTACTTC
CASSPGRSSYEQYF
>.|TRBJ1-2|.|TRBV25-1
TGTGCCAGCAGTTACGGTTACGGCTACACCTTC
CASSYGYGYTF
>.|TRBJ2-1|TRBD2|TRBV7-9
TGTGCCAGTTTCATAGCGGGAGTAATGTCCTACAATGAGCAGTTCTTC
CASFIAGVMSYNEQFF
>.|TRBJ2-5|.|TRBV5-1
TGCGCCAGCAGCCTGAACAGGGGAGGAGAGACCCAGTACTTC
CASSLNRGGETQYF
>.|TRBJ1-4|.|TRBV28
TGTGCCAGCAGTTCGGTTTGGGCGATTCCATTTTTT
CASSSVWAIPFF
>few|TRBJ2-4|.|TRBV10-1
TGCGCCAGCAGTGAGTCGGGTCGGGGCATTCAGTACTTC
CASSESGRGIQYF
>.|TRBJ2-7|TRBD2|TRBV19
TGTGCCAGTAGTATGGGCGGGGGAACCTACGAGCAGTACTTC
CASSMGGGTYEQYF
>.|TRBJ2-1|.|TRBV4-1
TGCGCCAGCAGCCAAGACTCCCGAACGGGGGTTGGCAATTTCTTC
CASSQDSRTGVGNFF
>.|TRBJ1-6|.|TRBV11-2
TGTGCCAGCAGCCCGACGACTGGGGGGAATTCACCCCTCCACTTT
CASSPTTGGNSPLHF
>.|TRBJ2-7|TRBD2|TRBV10-3
TGTGCCATCAACCCCACTAGCGGGGGATCCGACGAGCAGTACTTC
CAINPTSGGSDEQYF
>.|TRBJ1-1|.|TRBV7-6
TGTGCCAGCAGCTTAGTCGGGGGATTCGCTTTCTTT
CASSLVGGFAFF
>.|TRBJ2-7|TRBD2|TRBV5-6
TGTGCCAGCAGCTTGGTGGCTAGCGGGGGGTCCTACGAGCAGTACTTC
CASSLVASGGSYEQYF
>.|TRBJ1-1|.|TRBV23-1
TGCGCCAGCAGTCCCTCCATATACATGAACACTGAAGCTTTCTTT
CASSPSIYMNTEAFF
>.|TRBJ1-5|TRBD1|TRBV10-3
TGTGCCATCAGTGACTATGCGGACAGGGGCAATCAGCCCCAGCATTTT
CAISDYADRGNQPQHF